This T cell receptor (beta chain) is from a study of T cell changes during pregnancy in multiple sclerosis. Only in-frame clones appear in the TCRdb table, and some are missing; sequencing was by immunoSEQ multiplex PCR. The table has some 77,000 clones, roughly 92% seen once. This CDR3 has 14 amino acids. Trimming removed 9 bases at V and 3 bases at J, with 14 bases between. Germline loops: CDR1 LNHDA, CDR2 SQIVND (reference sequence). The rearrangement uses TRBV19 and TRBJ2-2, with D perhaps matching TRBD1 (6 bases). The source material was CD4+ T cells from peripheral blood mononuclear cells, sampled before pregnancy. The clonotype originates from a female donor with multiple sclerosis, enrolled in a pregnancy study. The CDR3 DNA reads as TGTGCCAGAGCGAGACAGGTATACACCGGGGAGCTGTTTTTT. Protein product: CARARQVYTGELFF.